This is a list of T cell receptor beta chains from one sample in a study of blood T cell repertoires in COVID-19. Sequencing used immunoSEQ multiplex PCR; TCRdb keeps in-frame clones, though not all of them. The profile shows roughly 200,000 clones, 86% of them singletons. The sequenced sample consisted of PBMCs or T cells enriched from blood (not recorded which). These TCRs come from a man aged 35 to 55 with acute COVID-19. Each CDR3 is given with its conserved first and last residue. A D gene is named only where the DNA matches it firmly. Clone size is shown for a subset of rows, as once, few, many or a class of expanded clone.

cdr3_length	clone_size	j_call	v_call	d_call	cdr3_nt	cdr3_aa
15	few	TRBJ2-3	TRBV27	-	TGTGCCAGCAGTTTCTCGGGACAACCTACAGATACGCAGTATTTT	CASSFSGQPTDTQYF
12	once	TRBJ1-5	TRBV19	-	TGTGCCAGTATGGAGATTAATCAGCCCCAGCATTTT	CASMEINQPQHF
14	-	TRBJ2-7	TRBV20-1	TRBD2	TGCAGTGCTAGTCCCGGGACTAGCGGTTACGAGCAGTACTTC	CSASPGTSGYEQYF
17	-	TRBJ2-5	TRBV18	TRBD2	TGTGCCAGCTCACCTCTAGGAGCTAGCGGGAGTTCAGGGACCCAGTACTTC	CASSPLGASGSSGTQYF
16	-	TRBJ1-1	TRBV27	TRBD1	TGTGCCAGCAGTTTGAGGACAGGGGGTTCGAGGCCTGAAGCTTTCTTT	CASSLRTGGSRPEAFF
13	-	TRBJ2-7	TRBV27	-	TGTGCCAGCCGCCCGCGAGGGCTTTACGAGCAGTACTTC	CASRPRGLYEQYF
13	-	TRBJ1-2	TRBV5-1	TRBD1	TGCGCCAGCAGTCCAGGACAGGGTTTAGTCTACACCTTC	CASSPGQGLVYTF
14	-	TRBJ2-7	TRBV28	TRBD2	TGTGCCAGCAGTTTACAGGGCGGGAGTGGCGAGCAGTACTTC	CASSLQGGSGEQYF
19	-	TRBJ2-2	TRBV4-3	-	TGCGCCAGCAGCCACGATAAACTCATGACACGGGGATACACCGGGGAGCTGTTTTTT	CASSHDKLMTRGYTGELFF
17	-	TRBJ2-7	TRBV3-1/TRBV3-2	TRBD1	TGTGCCAGCAGCCAAGATAGGAGGGGACAGGGGGCGGACGAGCAGTACTTC	CASSQDRRGQGADEQYF
15	-	TRBJ2-7	TRBV5-1	-	TGCGCCAGCAGCTTGGAACAGGGATTTTCCTACGAGCAGTACTTC	CASSLEQGFSYEQYF
14	-	TRBJ2-2	TRBV5-1	-	TGCGCCAGCAGCTTGGAAGGGACTACCGGGGAGCTGTTTTTT	CASSLEGTTGELFF
18	-	TRBJ2-2	TRBV25-1	TRBD2	TGTGCCAGCAGTGTCCCCGTCCTAGCGGGAGGAGGGGCCGGGGAGCTGTTTTTT	CASSVPVLAGGGAGELFF
16	-	TRBJ2-2	TRBV13	TRBD2	TGTGCCAGCAGGGATAGCCAGCGGGGTTTAACCGGGGAGCTGTTTTTT	CASRDSQRGLTGELFF
15	once	TRBJ2-2	TRBV9	-	TGTGCCAGCAGCTTCAGGGGGGCGAACACCGGGGAGCTGTTTTTT	CASSFRGANTGELFF
12	-	TRBJ1-5	TRBV21-1	-	TGTGCCGGAGTGGTCCGGGATCAGCCCCAGCATTTT	CAGVVRDQPQHF
13	-	TRBJ2-3	TRBV18	TRBD1	TGTGCCAGCTCCGGGACAGGCACAGATACGCAGTATTTT	CASSGTGTDTQYF
14	-	TRBJ2-1	TRBV7-3	-	TGTGCCAGCAGCTTAAACGGACTTTACAATGAGCAGTTCTTC	CASSLNGLYNEQFF
14	-	TRBJ2-2	TRBV19	-	TGTGCCAGTAGTTTATCAGGGCATTCCGGGGAGCTGTTTTTT	CASSLSGHSGELFF
15	-	TRBJ2-7	TRBV15	-	TGTGCCACCAGCAGAGGTCGGCAGGGGGGTTGGGAGCAGTACTTC	CATSRGRQGGWEQYF
15	-	TRBJ1-6	TRBV5-1	-	TGCGCCAGCAGCTCAGGGGTACAGAATAATTCACCCCTCCACTTT	CASSSGVQNNSPLHF
16	-	TRBJ2-1	TRBV13	TRBD2	TGTGCCAGCAGCTTAGGCCGGGGGGGCATCTACAATGAGCAGTTCTTC	CASSLGRGGIYNEQFF
18	-	TRBJ1-5	TRBV5-1	TRBD1	TGCGCCAGCAGGCTTACCTTCCCCGGGACAGGGGACAATCAGCCCCAGCATTTT	CASRLTFPGTGDNQPQHF
13	-	TRBJ1-4	TRBV18	-	TGTGCCAGCTATAAATCGAGTAATGAAAAACTGTTTTTT	CASYKSSNEKLFF
17	few	TRBJ1-5	TRBV19	-	TGTGCCAGTAGTCTTCCATGGGGGGAAGGGAGCAATCAGCCCCAGCATTTT	CASSLPWGEGSNQPQHF
15	-	TRBJ1-1	TRBV10-2	TRBD1	TGCGCCAGCTCCCCCCCGCGACAGGGGGCAACTGAAGCTTTCTTT	CASSPPRQGATEAFF
15	once	TRBJ2-2	TRBV5-8	-	TGTGCCAGCAGCTTCGCAGGTACAAACACCGGGGAGCTGTTTTTT	CASSFAGTNTGELFF
15	few	TRBJ2-4	TRBV11-2	-	TGTGCCAGCAGTTCCATAAGCGGGGCCAAAAACATTCAGTACTTC	CASSSISGAKNIQYF
13	-	TRBJ1-3	TRBV7-9	-	TGTGCCAGCGAAAATGGGGGGGGAAACACCATATATTTT	CASENGGGNTIYF
15	-	TRBJ2-1	TRBV29-1	-	TGCAGCGCCCCTTCCTGGGCTAGCGAGTACAATGAGCAGTTCTTC	CSAPSWASEYNEQFF
14	few	TRBJ1-1	TRBV28	TRBD1	TGTGCCAGCAGTTTGGGGACAGGGAACACTGAAGCTTTCTTT	CASSLGTGNTEAFF
13	-	TRBJ2-1	TRBV29-1	TRBD2	TGCAGCGTGAGGGGACTAGCGATAGATGAGCAGTTCTTC	CSVRGLAIDEQFF
15	-	TRBJ2-2	TRBV9	TRBD2	TGTGCCAGCAGCCCCCGGGAGGGGCCCACCGGGGAGCTGTTTTTT	CASSPREGPTGELFF
16	-	TRBJ2-1	TRBV9	-	TGTGCCAGCAGCGTAGAATTGGCAGGTACCTACAATGAGCAGTTCTTC	CASSVELAGTYNEQFF
14	-	TRBJ1-5	TRBV4-2	-	TGTGCCAGCAGCCAACAGGGGTTGGTTCAGCCCCAGCATTTT	CASSQQGLVQPQHF
17	few	TRBJ2-1	TRBV7-9	-	TGTGCCAGCAGCACATCGGTCTACGCAGGCCTGTACAATGAGCAGTTCTTC	CASSTSVYAGLYNEQFF
15	-	TRBJ2-7	TRBV7-2	TRBD1	TGTGCCAGCAGCTCCCCGGACAGGGGAAGCTACGAGCAGTACTTC	CASSSPDRGSYEQYF
16	medium-sized	TRBJ1-2	TRBV19	-	TGTGCCAGTAGTCATCGTTCGGGGAGGGCCACTTATGGCTACACCTTC	CASSHRSGRATYGYTF
15	-	TRBJ1-1	TRBV2	-	TGTGCCAGCAGTCTGATGGGACTGGAGAACACTGAAGCTTTCTTT	CASSLMGLENTEAFF
15	-	TRBJ1-1	TRBV5-1	-	TGCGCCAGCAGCTTCCAGGGGCCTAGGAACACTGAAGCTTTCTTT	CASSFQGPRNTEAFF
16	-	TRBJ1-1	TRBV6-5	TRBD1	TGTGCCAGCAGTTACCCCCCCGGGACAGGGAACACTGAAGCTTTCTTT	CASSYPPGTGNTEAFF
11	few	TRBJ1-2	TRBV29-1	-	TGCAGCGTTGAGCGGGAAGGGGGCTACACCTTC	CSVEREGGYTF
17	-	TRBJ1-6	TRBV5-6	TRBD1	TGTGCCAGCAGCTTGGGACTCGGGACAGGGGACAATTCACCCCTCCACTTT	CASSLGLGTGDNSPLHF
13	-	TRBJ2-2	TRBV12-3/TRBV12-4	-	TGTGCCAGCAGTTTTCCTAACACCGGGGAGCTGTTTTTT	CASSFPNTGELFF
14	-	TRBJ2-5	TRBV20-1	TRBD1	TGCAGTGCTAGTTCCCGGACAGGGGAAGAGACCCAGTACTTC	CSASSRTGEETQYF
14	-	TRBJ1-5	TRBV3-1/TRBV3-2	TRBD1	TGTGCCAGCAGTTGGGACAGGGGTAGTCAGCCCCAGCATTTT	CASSWDRGSQPQHF
13	once	TRBJ1-4	TRBV29-1	TRBD1	TGCAGCGTAAAAAGGGGGCGTGGAGAAAAACTGTTTTTT	CSVKRGRGEKLFF
16	once	TRBJ2-3	TRBV13	TRBD1	TGTGCCAGCAGGTCCGGGACAGGGGGCCTCACAGATACGCAGTATTTT	CASRSGTGGLTDTQYF
15	-	TRBJ1-6	TRBV27	-	TGTGCCAGCAGTTTATCGGAAGGGGTGAATTCACCCCTCCACTTT	CASSLSEGVNSPLHF
18	-	TRBJ1-3	TRBV28	-	TGTGCCAGCAGTTTCCCTCGTGGCCGGACAGTAAATAGAAACACCATATATTTT	CASSFPRGRTVNRNTIYF
15	-	TRBJ2-1	TRBV2	TRBD2	TGTGCCAGCAGGGCGGGACTAGCGGGATCTAATGAGCAGTTCTTC	CASRAGLAGSNEQFF
16	-	TRBJ2-5	TRBV7-9	-	TGTGCCAGCAGCTTCGAAGGAGGGAGGATCGGGGAGACCCAGTACTTC	CASSFEGGRIGETQYF
15	-	TRBJ2-1	TRBV7-2	TRBD2	TGTGCCAGCAGCCCGGGACTAGCGGGAAACAATGAGCAGTTCTTC	CASSPGLAGNNEQFF
14	-	TRBJ2-3	TRBV3-1/TRBV3-2	-	TGTGCCAGCAGCCGGAGGGAAGGCACAGATACGCAGTATTTT	CASSRREGTDTQYF
16	-	TRBJ1-2	TRBV27	-	TGTGCCAGCACCTCTACATCTAACAGCCGGCGGGGTGGCTACACCTTC	CASTSTSNSRRGGYTF
12	-	TRBJ2-7	TRBV6-2/TRBV6-3	-	TGTGCCAGCAGCCTGGGTGACAATCCAGACACCTTC	CASSLGDNPDTF